This T cell receptor beta chain was profiled in a study of T-cell reconstitution after alpha-beta-depleted transplantation in children. Study-level points and caveats: It was reported that alpha-beta T cells came from several hundred expanded graft clones (about two months after transplant). Most T-cell counts and diversity one year after the transplant came from T cells that were newly produced.

As it was prepared, the TCRbeta library received unique molecular identifiers. TCRdb re-analysed the PCR reads in MiXCR, keeping a single row per CDR3 protein. Of 600,000 or so distinct CDR3 sequences in the sample, roughly 24% were seen once. In this sample, this clonotype turned up a few times. Its antigen is as yet unknown. The germline V and J ends were trimmed by 6 bases and 2 bases, with 11 bases remaining between them. The CDR3 has 14 residues. This rearrangement joins TRBV12-3 or TRBV12-4 to TRBJ1-5; D not resolved. The sample consisted of PBMCs, mostly from graft donor cells, taken 360 days after TCRalphabeta/CD19-depleted stem cell transplant. The origin of this receptor is a boy younger than two who had a stem cell transplant for acute myeloid leukemia, so the T cells may come from the graft donor. The CDR3 DNA reads TGTGCCAGCAGCGCCAGTTCGGGCAATCAGCCCCAGCATTTT. It codes for CASSASSGNQPQHF.